The T cell receptor (beta chain) under discussion was sequenced for a study of CD8 T cells in Susac syndrome. Points from the study as a whole: Clonal expansion was absent from the CD4+ T cell repertoires in Susac syndrome.

Concerning this clonotype: Antigen: not known.

With random hexamers, 0.5 to 1 ug RNA was reverse transcribed. MiXCR, run by TCRdb on the immunoSEQ multiplex PCR reads, gives a single entry per CDR3 protein. The sample shows under 200,000 distinct CDR3 sequences, about 96% of them seen only once. Trimming pared 6 bases from V and 2 bases from J, leaving 11 bases between. The CDR3 is 13 amino acids. Germline assignment: CDR1 LNHDA and CDR2 SQIVND (reference sequence). Isolation of CD8+ and CD4+ T cells was performed negatively, whereas enrichment of TEMRA cells was done by FACS. This chain joins TRBV19 and TRBJ2-7, with a weak D call TRBD1 (5 bases). This sequence was found in a human donor with Susac syndrome. The sample comprised CD4+ T cells from PBMCs. The CDR3 region has the DNA TGTGCCAGTAGCCCCGACAGTACCTACGAGCAGTACTTC. Translation gives CASSPDSTYEQYF.